A single sample is the source of the 9 T cell receptor beta chains below, sequenced in a study of blood T cell repertoires in COVID-19. The data were produced by immunoSEQ multiplex PCR, yet TCRdb's version contains in-frame clones alone and is incomplete. In the table there are around 260,000 clones, roughly 83% of which are singletons. Sequencing input: peripheral blood. The receptors shown here come from a man aged 60 to 69 who had recovered from COVID-19.

The chain employs TRBV28 and TRBJ1-5; D ambiguous. Trimming removed 7 bases from V and 6 bases from J, with 16 bases in between. Germline V gene sequence: CDR1 MDHEN, CDR2 SYDVKM. This CDR3 has 14 residues. CDR3 sequence: CASTPGREGQPQHF. CDR3 bases: TGTGCCAGCACCCCCGGACGGGAGGGTCAGCCCCAGCATTTT.

The V call is TRBV7-6, the J call TRBJ1-4; 8 bases map to TRBD1. V shed 5 bases, J shed 8 bases, and the junction held 7 bases outside the gene matches. Germline V gene data show CDR1 as SGHVS and CDR2 as FNYEAQ. CDR3 length: 14 residues. CDR3 protein: CASSPRTGSEKLFF. The CDR3 DNA follows: TGTGCCAGCAGCCCCCGGACAGGGAGCGAAAAACTGTTTTTT.

V and J are TRBV5-8 and TRBJ1-6; possible D gene TRBD1, 6 bases. Germline-derived CDR1 and CDR2 are SGHTS and YDEGEE. The germline V and J ends were trimmed by 0 bases and 7 bases, with 8 bases remaining between them. This CDR3 has 14 amino acids. The CDR3 coding sequence is TGTGCCAGCAGCTTGGGCAGGGGAAATTCACCCCTCCACTTT. It specifies CASSLGRGNSPLHF. The whole variable domain, filled in from reference TRBV5-8 and TRBJ1-6, reads EAGVTQSPTHLIKTRGQQATLRCSPISGHTSVYWYQQALGLGLQFLLWYDEGEERNRGNFPPRFSGRQFPNYSSELNVNALELEDSALYLCASSLGRGNSPLHFGNGTRLTVT.

V usage is TRBV5-1 and J usage is TRBJ1-6; perhaps TRBD1 as D (6 bases). Germline V lookup: CDR1 SGHRS, CDR2 YFSETQ. Trimming left V 4 bases short and J 6 bases short, with 11 bases between. The length of the CDR3 is 14 residues. The CDR3 is CASSLGQLNSPLHF. In DNA form, the CDR3 reads TGCGCCAGCAGCCTAGGACAGCTTAATTCACCCCTCCACTTT.

This clone appeared a few times. The chain recombines TRBV4-2 with TRBJ2-1, with no clear D. Germline values: CDR1 LGHNA, CDR2 YNFKEQ. The V end lost 5 bases, the J end lost 3 bases, and 14 bases lay between the germline ends. This CDR3 contains 15 residues. CDR3 in DNA: TGTGCCAGCAGCAAACGAACTTTAGACTACAATGAGCAGTTCTTC. As protein: CASSKRTLDYNEQFF.

This CDR3 reads CASSWGRMWSETQYF. DNA for the CDR3: TGTGCCAGCAGCTGGGGCAGGATGTGGTCGGAGACCCAGTACTTC. The chain joins TRBV5-4 to TRBJ2-5; tentative D call: TRBD1 (5 bases). In germline, CDR1 is SGHNT, CDR2 YYREEE (reference sequence). V shed 3 bases and J shed 5 bases, with 17 bases lying between them. There are 15 residues in the CDR3.

The V call is TRBV6-1, the J call TRBJ1-2; D not resolved. Trimming cost V 2 bases and J 3 bases, with 10 bases left between them. CDR1 is MNHNS and CDR2 is SASEGT in the germline V gene. The CDR3 spans 14 residues. The CDR3 loop reads CASSETMGDYGYTF. The CDR3 DNA is TGTGCCAGCAGTGAAACGATGGGCGACTATGGCTACACCTTC.

The V gene is TRBV18, the J gene TRBJ1-1; a possible D gene is TRBD1 (6 bases). V lost 5 bases and J 4 bases, leaving 20 bases between the germline ends. The CDR3 is 16 residues long. CDR1 is KGHSH and CDR2 is LQKENI in the germline V gene. The CDR3 DNA sequence: TGTGCCAGCTCATCCAACGGGGGGGGGCCTATCACTGAAGCTTTCTTT. Protein product: CASSSNGGGPITEAFF.

The J gene is TRBJ2-5, the V gene TRBV12-3 or TRBV12-4, with a possible D match to TRBD2 (5 bases). The V and J ends lost 3 bases and 5 bases respectively, with 7 bases between them. The CDR3 loop spans 12 amino acids. For the CDR3, the DNA is TGTGCCAGCAGTTTTGAGCGGGAGACCCAGTACTTC. Its translation: CASSFERETQYF.